Sequencing of this T cell receptor (beta chain) was carried out in a study of PD-L1 blockade in urothelial cancer. Points from the study as a whole: Pretreatment TCR clonality in blood, when below the median, was predictive of better survival.

As to time point: peripheral blood 6 weeks after treatment start. Patients presented with locally advanced or metastatic urothelial carcinoma. Assay used: immunoSEQ multiplex PCR; TCRdb lists only in-frame clones, some missing. The data contain 95,000 to 150,000 clones, about 83% of them singletons. The CDR3 has 17 residues. Trimming cost V 1 base and J 0 bases; bases outside gene matches: 6. CDR1 is PRHDT, CDR2 FYEKMQ, per germline (reference sequence). Concerning this clone itself: The antigen is undetermined.

V usage is TRBV13 and J usage is TRBJ1-2; 9 nucleotides align to TRBD1. The input for sequencing was PBMCs, taken around atezolizumab (anti-PD-L1) treatment. This sequence originates from a middle-aged man with urothelial cancer. In nucleotides, the CDR3 is TGTGCCAGCAGCTTAGTCGGGACAGGGCGGGCTAACTATGGCTACACCTTC. This translates into CASSLVGTGRANYGYTF.